The 25 T cell receptor beta chains below were found in one sample sequenced in a study of cytomegalovirus exposure and HLA in healthy donors. With 60 Vbeta and 13 Jbeta primers, the PCR was carried out. TCRdb's copy holds only in-frame clones and misses some; the assay was immunoSEQ multiplex PCR. The sample lists more than 90,000 clones; 65% to 80% were seen once. Sequenced input: PBMCs. Source of these receptors: a human donor in good health.

The chain employs TRBV4-3 and TRBJ2-1; TRBD2 matches 10 bases. The junction had 3 bases not matched to a gene; V was cut back by 4 bases and J by 6 bases. The CDR3 loop spans 14 amino acids. Germline lookup yields CDR1 LGHNA and CDR2 YSLEER. CDR3 bases: TGCGCCAGCAGCCTAAGCGGGAGGGCCAATGAGCAGTTCTTC. The encoded protein is CASSLSGRANEQFF.

This clone was recorded only once. V and J are TRBV18 and TRBJ1-1; TRBD1 matches at 10 bases. CDR3 size: 20 residues. V lost 1 base, J lost 1 base, and 15 bases stayed unmatched. Germline assignment: CDR1 KGHSH and CDR2 LQKENI. This CDR3 reads CASSPLGQGGRESENTEAFF. CDR3 sequence (DNA): TGTGCCAGCTCACCACTAGGACAGGGGGGACGCGAGAGTGAGAACACTGAAGCTTTCTTT.

The genes are TRBV5-4 and TRBJ2-1; the D gene is possibly TRBD2 (6 bases). The CDR3 sequence is 16 residues long. Germline V CDR1 and CDR2: SGHNT, YYREEE (reference sequence). V lost 4 bases, J lost 0 bases, and 14 bases lay in between. The CDR3 is CASSGSGWYSYNEQFF. In nucleotides, the CDR3 is TGTGCCAGCAGCGGGAGCGGGTGGTACTCCTACAATGAGCAGTTCTTC.

The CDR3 loop reads CAWTPGIRGETDTQYF. The DNA for the CDR3 is TGTGCCTGGACCCCAGGTATAAGGGGTGAAACAGATACGCAGTATTTT. The chain is built from TRBV30 and TRBJ2-3, with D perhaps TRBD1 (5 bases). The V and J ends lost 4 bases and 3 bases respectively, with 20 bases between them. The CDR3 is 16 amino acids. CDR1 is GTSNPN, CDR2 SVGIG, per germline (reference sequence).

The chain joins TRBV21-1 to TRBJ2-5; no check of the table's D call, TRBD1, against the DNA was made. The J call may be faulty, since TRBJ2-7 better matches the DNA end. TRBV21-1 counts as a pseudogene. This CDR3 is built from 16 residues. CDR3 protein: CASSKFPRGRAYEQYF. DNA for the CDR3: TGTGCCAGCAGCAAATTCCCACGAGGCAGGGCATACGAGCAGTACTTC.

V and J are TRBV9 and TRBJ1-1; 8 positions agree with TRBD1. The J segment lost 5 bases and the V segment lost 4 bases, leaving 4 bases of the junction unmatched. The CDR3 has 13 residues. CDR1 and CDR2 (germline): SGDLS, YYNGEE. Here the CDR3 reads CASSITGGTEAFF. The CDR3 DNA sequence: TGTGCCAGCAGCATTACAGGGGGAACTGAAGCTTTCTTT.

The chain has TRBV6-4 and TRBJ2-1; TRBD2 might be the D (6 bases). The V end was cut by 6 bases, the J end by 5 bases, with 23 bases between. CDR1 and CDR2 from the germline V gene are MRHNA and SNTAGT. This CDR3 spans 17 amino acids. Here the CDR3 DNA reads TGTGCCAGCAGCCAACTGGGACTCGCGGAGAAGAACAATGAGCAGTTCTTC. Amino acid sequence: CASSQLGLAEKNNEQFF.

This clone came up a few times. The chain uses TRBV5-4 and TRBJ2-1; perhaps TRBD1 as D (5 bases). V shed 2 bases and J shed 2 bases, with 11 bases lying between them. The CDR3 spans 15 residues. Germline V gene data show CDR1 as SGHNT and CDR2 as YYREEE (reference sequence). Here the CDR3 DNA reads TGTGCCAGCAGCTTCAGGGAAGCAGCCTACAATGAGCAGTTCTTC. Translation: CASSFREAAYNEQFF.

The V call is TRBV4-2, the J call TRBJ2-3; the match to TRBD1 covers 7 bases. Germline loops: CDR1 LGHNA, CDR2 YNFKEQ. The CDR3 has 15 amino acids. Trimming took 2 bases from V and 5 from J; bases not matched to a gene: 7. CDR3 coding DNA: TGTGCCAGCAGCCAATACCGACAGGGAGTAGATACGCAGTATTTT. Protein: CASSQYRQGVDTQYF.

The genes are TRBV10-3 and TRBJ2-7; tentative D call: TRBD1 (6 bases). V lost 6 bases, J lost 5 bases, and 11 bases lay in between. From germline, CDR1 is ENHRY and CDR2 SYGVKD. This CDR3 has 12 amino acids. This CDR3 reads CAIRSYRDEQYF. For the CDR3, the DNA is TGTGCCATCAGGTCTTACAGGGACGAGCAGTACTTC.

The chain couples TRBV19 to TRBJ2-3; 7 positions agree with TRBD2. The junction had 9 bases not matched to a gene; V was cut back by 3 bases and J by 6 bases. The CDR3 runs to 15 residues. The germline V gene has CDR1 LNHDA and CDR2 SQIVND (reference sequence). The DNA for the CDR3 is TGTGCCAGTAGTATCCGACGGGAGGACTGGGATACGCAGTATTTT. Translated, it gives CASSIRREDWDTQYF.

As to this clone: The identical CDR3 is also encoded by other nucleotide sequences in the sample. The chain combines TRBV5-1 with TRBJ2-7; TRBD1 might be the D (6 bases). V gave up 2 bases and J gave up 5 bases, with 26 bases separating them. This CDR3 spans 18 amino acids. Germline V gives CDR1 SGHRS, CDR2 YFSETQ. For the CDR3, the DNA is TGCGCCAGCAGCTTTTGGGGGTCCTCGCAGGGGCTCAGGAACGAGCAGTACTTC. This codes for CASSFWGSSQGLRNEQYF.

The chain is built from TRBV10-2 and TRBJ2-7; TRBD1 matches at 8 bases. Germline loops: CDR1 WSHSY, CDR2 SAAADI. CDR3 length: 16 residues. Trimming removed 4 bases from V and 2 bases from J; junction bases left unmatched: 10. The CDR3 DNA follows: TGCGCCAGCAGTGGAAAACTCGGACAGGGAGCCTACGAGCAGTACTTC. Amino acids: CASSGKLGQGAYEQYF.

The CDR3 DNA sequence: TGTGCCAGCAGTGATCCGGGCACCGGGGAGCTGTTTTTT. Translated, it gives CASSDPGTGELFF. This chain joins TRBV6-1 and TRBJ2-2; D gene unclear. Germline V gives CDR1 MNHNS, CDR2 SASEGT. The CDR3 spans 13 residues. Trimming took 3 bases from V and 4 from J, leaving 6 bases between them.

The chain links TRBV7-9 to TRBJ1-1; tentatively, D is TRBD1 (6 bases). Trimming took 1 base from V and 3 from J, leaving 6 bases between them. Germline assignment: CDR1 SEHNR and CDR2 FQNEAQ (reference sequence). This CDR3 region has 13 residues. The CDR3 DNA is TGTGCCAGCAGCTTAGAGGGGGACACTGAAGCTTTCTTT. This encodes CASSLEGDTEAFF. The full variable domain, with the rest looked up from reference TRBV7-9 and TRBJ1-1, is DTGVSQNPRHKITKRGQNVTFRCDPISEHNRLYWYRQTLGQGPEFLTYFQNEAQLEKSRLLSDRFSAERPKGSFSTLEIQRTEQGDSAMYLCASSLEGDTEAFFGQGTRLTVV.

The chain links TRBV19 to TRBJ1-2, with D possibly matching TRBD1 (5 bases). The CDR3 has 13 residues. Germline lookup yields CDR1 LNHDA and CDR2 SQIVND (reference sequence). Between the trimmed V and J ends, which lost 5 bases and 7 bases, there was a span of 14 bases. For the CDR3, the DNA is TGTGCCAGTAGTCCAAAGGGTGGGGCTGGCTACACCTTC. This encodes CASSPKGGAGYTF.

The chain couples TRBV19 to TRBJ2-2, with D perhaps matching TRBD1 (6 bases). Looked up from germline, CDR1 is LNHDA and CDR2 is SQIVND (reference sequence). CDR3 length: 17 amino acids. With 0 bases removed from V and 2 bases from J, the gap between germline ends came to 13 bases. The CDR3: CASSIDQGQANTGELFF. DNA of the CDR3: TGTGCCAGTAGTATAGATCAGGGACAAGCTAACACCGGGGAGCTGTTTTTT.

V gene TRBV19 combines with J gene TRBJ1-1, with D perhaps TRBD1 (5 bases). This CDR3 is 14 amino acids long. Germline CDR1 and CDR2: LNHDA and SQIVND (reference sequence). Trimming shortened V by 5 bases and J by 1 base, and 11 bases separated the two germline ends. CDR3 amino acids: CASSPRTRNTEAFF. The CDR3 region has the DNA TGTGCCAGTAGTCCGCGGACACGGAACACTGAAGCTTTCTTT.

V gene TRBV6-1 combines with J gene TRBJ2-6; tentatively, D is TRBD1 (6 bases). Germline V CDR1 and CDR2: MNHNS, SASEGT. V dropped 3 bases and J dropped 0 bases, with 15 bases sitting between them. The CDR3 runs 18 residues. The CDR3 reads CASSDRGSTFSGANVLTF. Written as DNA, the CDR3 is TGTGCCAGCAGTGACAGGGGCAGTACGTTCTCTGGGGCCAACGTCCTGACTTTC.

This chain connects TRBV5-6 to TRBJ2-4; 8 nucleotides match TRBD2. Germline V gives CDR1 SGHDT, CDR2 YYEEEE. This CDR3 spans 13 amino acids. V lost 2 bases, J lost 7 bases, and 2 bases stayed unmatched. The CDR3 DNA reads as TGTGCCAGCAGCTTAACGGGGGGGAACATTCAGTACTTC. Encoded protein: CASSLTGGNIQYF.

The V gene is TRBV15, the J gene TRBJ1-1, with 8 bases that match TRBD1. The CDR3 has 15 residues. Per germline, CDR1 LNHNV and CDR2 YYDKDF (reference sequence). V lost 3 bases and J lost 0; bases outside the gene matches: 3. The CDR3 spells CATSRHRGMNTEAFF. In DNA form, the CDR3 reads TGTGCCACCAGCAGGCACAGGGGGATGAACACTGAAGCTTTCTTT.

This clone was counted once. The chain couples TRBV27 to TRBJ1-4; no reliable D call. The germline V gene encodes CDR1 MNHEY and CDR2 SMNVEV (reference sequence). The CDR3 is 17 amino acids. Trimming cost V 7 bases and J 0 bases, with 18 bases left between them. The CDR3 loop is CASKWTGIGTTNEKLFF. The DNA of the CDR3 is TGTGCCAGCAAATGGACGGGAATCGGGACAACTAATGAAAAACTGTTTTTT. The full variable domain, completed using reference TRBV27 and TRBJ1-4, is EAQVTQNPRYLITVTGKKLTVTCSQNMNHEYMSWYRQDPGLGLRQIYYSMNVEVTDKGDVPEGYKVSRKEKRNFPLILESPSPNQTSLYFCASKWTGIGTTNEKLFFGSGTQLSVL.

V and J are TRBV6-5 and TRBJ1-2, with TRBD1 as a possible D gene (5 bases). CDR3 length equals 13 residues. Germline V gives CDR1 MNHEY, CDR2 SVGAGI. Between the trimmed V and J ends, which lost 2 bases and 3 bases, there was a span of 7 bases. The CDR3 spells CASSYLTDYGYTF. Here the CDR3 DNA reads TGTGCCAGCAGTTACCTGACAGACTATGGCTACACCTTC.

The chain uses TRBV2 and TRBJ1-5, with 10 bases that match TRBD1. V was pared by 4 bases and J by 7 bases, with 7 bases of the junction left unmatched. Germline CDR1 is SNHLY and CDR2 is FYNNEI. The CDR3 has 15 residues. For the CDR3, the DNA is TGTGCCAGCAGTGCGGACAGGGGGATAGGACAGCCCCAGCATTTT. Translation: CASSADRGIGQPQHF.

The genes are TRBV20-1 and TRBJ1-2; D is ambiguous. V was clipped by 8 bases and J by 13 bases, with 20 bases between them. From germline, CDR1 is DFQATT and CDR2 SNEGSKA (reference sequence). The CDR3 has 11 residues. The CDR3 DNA is TGCAGTACCAGATCGTACAGAGAGATCACCTTC. It codes for CSTRSYREITF.